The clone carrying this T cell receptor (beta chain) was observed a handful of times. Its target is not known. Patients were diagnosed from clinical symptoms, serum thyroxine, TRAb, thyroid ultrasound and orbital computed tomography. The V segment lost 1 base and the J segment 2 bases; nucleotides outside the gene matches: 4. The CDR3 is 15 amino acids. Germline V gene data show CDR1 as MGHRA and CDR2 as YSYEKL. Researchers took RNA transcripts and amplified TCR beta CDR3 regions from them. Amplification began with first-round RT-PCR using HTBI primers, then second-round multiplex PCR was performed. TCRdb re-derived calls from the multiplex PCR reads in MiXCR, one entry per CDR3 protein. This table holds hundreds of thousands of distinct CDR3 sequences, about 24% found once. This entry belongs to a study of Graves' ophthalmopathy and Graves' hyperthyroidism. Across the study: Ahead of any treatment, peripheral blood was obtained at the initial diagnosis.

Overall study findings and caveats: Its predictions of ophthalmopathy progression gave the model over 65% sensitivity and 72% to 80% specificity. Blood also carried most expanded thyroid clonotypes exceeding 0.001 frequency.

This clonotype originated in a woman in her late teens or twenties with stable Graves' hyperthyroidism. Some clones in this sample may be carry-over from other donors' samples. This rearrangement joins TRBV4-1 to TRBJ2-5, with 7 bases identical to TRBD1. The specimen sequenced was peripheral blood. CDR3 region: CASSQGTGVQETQYF. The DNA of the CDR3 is TGCGCCAGCAGCCAAGGGACAGGCGTACAAGAGACCCAGTACTTC.